The T cell receptor (beta chain) under discussion was sequenced for a study of monozygotic twins with inflammatory bowel disease. Findings of the study overall: With inverse Simpson as the measure, TCRbeta diversity was lower in IBD patients than in healthy co-twins.

As to this clonotype: As yet, its antigen is unknown.

Eight reactions per sample, run separately, yielded cDNA. UMIs bearing a 6-nucleotide sample barcode were added through template switching. Amplification used two nested PCRs: 15 to 20 cycles, then approximately 10 cycles, on TCRalpha/TCRbeta cDNA. TCRdb reprocessed the 5' RACE reads, with one entry per CDR3 protein and no DNA. This sample's table reports 300,000 to 400,000 distinct CDR3 sequences. Germline-derived CDR1 and CDR2 are MDHEN and SYDVKM. This CDR3 region has 16 residues. The J gene is TRBJ2-5, the V gene TRBV28; TCRdb reports TRBD2, a call that lacks DNA to check it against. Source material: blood. This clonotype was obtained from a human donor with ulcerative colitis or Crohn's disease, or a healthy co-twin of an affected twin (not recorded which). The CDR3 spells CASSTLATSGVETQYF.